This section outlines one T cell receptor beta chain sequence together with its context. The CDR3 spans 17 residues. Trimming cost V 0 bases and J 0 bases; bases outside gene matches: 5. Germline values: CDR1 SGDLS, CDR2 YYNGEE. Using immunoSEQ multiplex PCR, the repertoire was profiled, and TCRdb retains in-frame clones only, with some absent. The sample includes 45,000 to 65,000 clones, just under 80% seen only once; the top ten take 2% to 2.5%. This sample is drawn from a study of OX40 agonist ivuxolimab in advanced cancers. About the study: Intravenous ivuxolimab was administered to patients every 2 weeks at 0.01 to 10 mg/kg.

The chain has TRBV9 and TRBJ2-3, with 9 bases aligning to TRBD2. The sequences come from CD4+ or CD8+ T cells sorted from blood, collected in a trial of the OX40 agonist ivuxolimab. The sequence derives from an adult with an advanced solid tumor such as melanoma, head and neck, liver or kidney cancer. The CDR3 sequence: CASSVGFAGGSTDTQYF. CDR3 nucleotides: TGTGCCAGCAGCGTAGGGTTCGCGGGAGGGAGCACAGATACGCAGTATTTT.